Listed below are T cell receptor beta chains from one sample, sequenced in a study of blood T cells in healthy people across ages. TCRdb fed the 5' RACE reads into MiXCR, producing one record per CDR3 protein. The data hold roughly 500,000 distinct CDR3 sequences, with 25% to 30% observed a single time. Sequenced: blood. The source is a woman in her seventies in good health. CDR3s include the opening cysteine and the closing phenylalanine or tryptophan. The order of the fields is J gene, V gene, CDR3 protein.

TRBJ2-7,TRBV12-5,CASGPGQGHHEQYF
TRBJ2-2,TRBV20-1,CSARGQGAGGELFF
TRBJ1-2,TRBV27,CASSLSAGFYGYTF
TRBJ1-5,TRBV5-1,CASSTRDSNQPQHF
TRBJ1-1,TRBV25-1,CASSESGKLNTEAFF
TRBJ2-6,TRBV12-3/TRBV12-4,CACRKGTAGANVLTF
TRBJ2-5,TRBV20-1,CSARGGIEMKTQYF
TRBJ2-7,TRBV30,CAWAGQSYEQYF
TRBJ2-5,TRBV3-1,CASSQGGETQYF
TRBJ2-3,TRBV9,CASSVMSGGADTQYF
TRBJ2-7,TRBV12-3/TRBV12-4,CASSRNPDIYEQYF
TRBJ2-3,TRBV20-1,CSARITSGDTQYF
TRBJ1-6,TRBV12-3/TRBV12-4,CASSLLSGAGTPLHF
TRBJ2-2,TRBV7-3,CASSLTGVTGELFF
TRBJ2-1,TRBV6-1,CASLGTSGGEYNEQFF
TRBJ2-7,TRBV12-3/TRBV12-4,CASSPTGRKYEQYF
TRBJ2-5,TRBV7-2,CASSFTAYETQYF
TRBJ2-3,TRBV7-3,CASSSRGAYSDTQYF
TRBJ2-7,TRBV3-1,CASSHFGQGGRLSEQYF
TRBJ1-2,TRBV19,CASSTPAQHGYTF